This T cell receptor beta chain appears in the sequencing data of a study of beta chain features in type 1 diabetes. About the research overall: Sorted cells examined across all samples numbered 107,917,701. Study-level points and caveats: Among type 1 diabetes patients, VDJ junctions had fewer insertions and more deletions. For Type 1 diabetes patients, all four CD4+ subsets carried TCRB CDR3s that were moderately but significantly shorter.

All of the isolated RNA was reverse transcribed, so expressed TCRB transcripts were sequenced. TCRdb's copy holds only in-frame clones and misses some; the assay was immunoSEQ multiplex PCR. The sample consists of 95,000 to 150,000 clones, over 15% of them appearing once. CD4+ naive, central memory, regulatory and stem cell-like memory cells were sorted via CD45RO/CCR7/CD25/CD127/CD95/CD27. The CDR3 extends over 11 amino acids. In germline, CDR1 is GTSNPN, CDR2 SVGIG (reference sequence). Trimming took off 6 bases at V and 6 bases at J, with 12 bases between the two ends. To note about this clone: What it binds is not known.

The J gene is TRBJ2-7, the V gene TRBV30; D may be TRBD2 (7 bases). This clonotype was sampled from a man aged 25 to 45 with type 1 diabetes. Source material: central memory CD4+ T cells from blood. This chain's CDR3 is CACMGGAEQYF. The CDR3 nucleotides read TGTGCCTGTATGGGGGGGGCCGAGCAGTACTTC.